The 8 T cell receptor beta chains below were found in one sample sequenced in a study of cytomegalovirus exposure and HLA in healthy donors. PCR involved 60 Vbeta and 13 Jbeta primers. Using immunoSEQ multiplex PCR, the repertoire was profiled, and TCRdb retains in-frame clones only, with some absent. Of about 83,000 clones in the sample, about two thirds were seen once. The source material was PBMCs. Every receptor here comes from a man in his 60s in good health and CMV-seronegative.

This chain uses TRBV6-1 with TRBJ2-3; weak D call: TRBD2 (5 bases). The CDR3 has 15 amino acids. V gave up 3 bases and J gave up 4 bases, with 14 bases separating them. Per germline, CDR1 MNHNS and CDR2 SASEGT. In nucleotides, the CDR3 is TGTGCCAGCAGTGACACGGGAAAGGCCGCAGATACGCAGTATTTT. Translation gives CASSDTGKAADTQYF.

The V and J genes are TRBV10-3 and TRBJ2-7; TRBD2 matches at 10 bases. V gave up 3 bases and J gave up 4 bases; unmatched junction bases: 6. CDR1 is ENHRY and CDR2 is SYGVKD in the germline V gene. CDR3 length: 15 residues. This chain's CDR3 is CAISDPGLAQYEQYF. In DNA form, the CDR3 reads TGTGCCATCAGTGACCCGGGACTAGCGCAGTACGAGCAGTACTTC.

As DNA, the CDR3 is TGTGCCAGTAGTACAAGACTAGATATCACAGATACGCAGTATTTT. Translation: CASSTRLDITDTQYF. V and J are TRBV19 and TRBJ2-3; tentatively, D is TRBD2 (6 bases). Trimming took off 4 bases at V and 2 bases at J, with 13 bases between the two ends. The CDR3 runs to 15 residues. Looked up from germline, CDR1 is LNHDA and CDR2 is SQIVND (reference sequence).

This chain uses TRBV27 with TRBJ1-1; 8 bases are shared with TRBD1. The CDR3 consists of 13 residues. Germline V gene data show CDR1 as MNHEY and CDR2 as SMNVEV (reference sequence). V lost 7 bases to trimming and J lost 5 bases; unmatched junction nucleotides: 6. This CDR3 reads CASTGGQGTEAFF. CDR3 in DNA: TGTGCCAGCACCGGAGGACAGGGTACTGAAGCTTTCTTT.

The V gene is TRBV5-4, the J gene TRBJ2-5, with 10 bases aligning to TRBD2. Trimming at V came to 0 bases and at J to 5 bases, leaving 10 bases not matched to a gene. Germline CDR1 and CDR2: SGHNT and YYREEE (reference sequence). The CDR3 contains 17 residues. The CDR3 region has the DNA TGTGCCAGCAGCTTGGGAGCGGGAGGGCCTTCGGGGGAGACCCAGTACTTC. It specifies CASSLGAGGPSGETQYF.

The chain recombines TRBV25-1 with TRBJ1-1; D possibly corresponds to TRBD1 (5 bases). This CDR3 region has 15 residues. Deletions cut 1 base from V and 2 bases from J, with 11 bases between. Germline CDR1 is MGHDK and CDR2 is SYGVNS. The CDR3 sequence is CASSESSRANTEAFF. CDR3 coding DNA: TGTGCCAGCAGTGAATCTTCCAGGGCAAACACTGAAGCTTTCTTT.

The count of this clone is one. The chain is built from TRBV4-1 and TRBJ2-6; possibly TRBD2 for D (5 bases). The CDR3 sequence is 15 residues long. Trimming took off 1 base at V and 2 bases at J, with 6 bases between the two ends. The germline CDR1 and CDR2 sequences are MGHRA and YSYEKL. CDR3 DNA: TGCGCCAGCAGCCAAGCCGGGACTGGGGCCAACGTCCTGACTTTC. Translating gives CASSQAGTGANVLTF.

This clone was observed a handful of times. The chain links TRBV30 to TRBJ2-5; D perhaps matches TRBD1 (5 bases). Per germline, CDR1 GTSNPN and CDR2 SVGIG (reference sequence). The CDR3 consists of 14 residues. Trimming pared 6 bases from V and 5 bases from J, leaving 19 bases between. CDR3 protein: CACSWGGRSETQYF. In DNA, the CDR3 is TGTGCCTGTTCCTGGGGCGGCAGATCGGAGACCCAGTACTTC.